Sequencing of this TCR beta chain was carried out in a study of T cell repertoires in aging, cancer and after chemotherapy. Germline V gene sequence: CDR1 SGHNT, CDR2 YYREEE (reference sequence). V was cut by 5 bases and J by 5 bases, with 9 bases left in between. The CDR3 extends over 12 amino acids. Findings of the study overall: In cancer patients, declining TCR diversity with age involved lost richness and lost evenness. Age-matched healthy donors had significantly more diverse, less clonal blood TCR repertoires than untreated cancer patients.

Regarding this clonotype: Its specificity is unknown.

Rearranged V-D-J TRB sequences were amplified with a mixed TRB-A/B primer pool. One entry per CDR3 protein results from TCRdb running MiXCR on the multiplex PCR reads. The sample consists of 15,000 to 20,000 distinct CDR3 sequences, roughly 37% of them appearing once. Peripheral blood genomic DNA, not sorted cells or RNA, was the template. The sequence derives from a human donor with a solid tumor. The chain recombines TRBV5-4 with TRBJ2-3; tentatively, D is TRBD1 (6 bases). Sequencing input: blood. CDR3 in amino acids: CASSLGGDTQYF. The CDR3 DNA follows: TGTGCCAGCAGTCTAGGGGGAGATACGCAGTATTTT.